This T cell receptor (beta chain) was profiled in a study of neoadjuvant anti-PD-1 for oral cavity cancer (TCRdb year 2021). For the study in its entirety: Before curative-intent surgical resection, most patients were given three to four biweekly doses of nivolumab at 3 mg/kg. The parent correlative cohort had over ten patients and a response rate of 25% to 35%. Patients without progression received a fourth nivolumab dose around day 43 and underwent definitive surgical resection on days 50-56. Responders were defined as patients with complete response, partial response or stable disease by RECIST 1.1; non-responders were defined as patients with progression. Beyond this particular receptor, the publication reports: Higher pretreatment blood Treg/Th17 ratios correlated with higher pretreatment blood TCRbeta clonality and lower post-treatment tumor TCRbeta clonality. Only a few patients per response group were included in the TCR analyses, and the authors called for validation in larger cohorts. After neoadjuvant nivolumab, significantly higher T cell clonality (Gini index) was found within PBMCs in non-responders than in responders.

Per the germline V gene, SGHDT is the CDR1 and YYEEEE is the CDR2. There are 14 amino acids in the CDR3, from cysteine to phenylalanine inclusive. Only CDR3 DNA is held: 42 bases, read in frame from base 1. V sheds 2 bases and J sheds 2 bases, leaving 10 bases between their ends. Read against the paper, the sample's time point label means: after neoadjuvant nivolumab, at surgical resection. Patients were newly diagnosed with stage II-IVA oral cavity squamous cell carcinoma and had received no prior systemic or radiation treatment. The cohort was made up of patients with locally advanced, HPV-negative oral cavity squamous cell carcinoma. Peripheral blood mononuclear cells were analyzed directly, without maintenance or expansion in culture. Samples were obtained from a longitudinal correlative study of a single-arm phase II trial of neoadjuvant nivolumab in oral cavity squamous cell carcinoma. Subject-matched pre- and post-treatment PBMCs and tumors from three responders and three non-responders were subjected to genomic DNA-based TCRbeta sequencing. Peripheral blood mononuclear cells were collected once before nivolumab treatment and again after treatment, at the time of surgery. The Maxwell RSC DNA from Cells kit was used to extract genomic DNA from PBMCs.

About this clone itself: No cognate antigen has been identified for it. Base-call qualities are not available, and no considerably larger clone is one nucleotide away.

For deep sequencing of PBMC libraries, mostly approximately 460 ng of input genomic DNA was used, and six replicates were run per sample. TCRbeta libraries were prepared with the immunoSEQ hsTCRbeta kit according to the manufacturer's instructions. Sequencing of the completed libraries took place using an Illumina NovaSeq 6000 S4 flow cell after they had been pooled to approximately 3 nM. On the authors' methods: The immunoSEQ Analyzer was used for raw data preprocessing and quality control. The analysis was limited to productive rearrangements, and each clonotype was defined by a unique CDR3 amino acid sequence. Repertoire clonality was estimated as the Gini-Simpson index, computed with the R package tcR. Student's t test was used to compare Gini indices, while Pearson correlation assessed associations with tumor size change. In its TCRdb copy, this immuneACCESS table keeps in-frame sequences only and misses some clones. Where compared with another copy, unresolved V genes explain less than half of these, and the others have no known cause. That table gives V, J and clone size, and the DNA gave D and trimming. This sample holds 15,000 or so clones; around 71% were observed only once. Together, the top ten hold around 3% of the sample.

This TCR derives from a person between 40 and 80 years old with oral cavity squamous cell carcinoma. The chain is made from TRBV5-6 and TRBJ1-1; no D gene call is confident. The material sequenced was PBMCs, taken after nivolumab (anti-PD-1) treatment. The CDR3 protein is CASSFWVDNTEAFF. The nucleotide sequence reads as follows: TGTGCCAGCAGCTTTTGGGTGGACAACACTGAAGCTTTCTTT. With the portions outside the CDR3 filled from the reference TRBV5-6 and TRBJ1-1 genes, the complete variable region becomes DAGVTQSPTHLIKTRGQQVTLRCSPKSGHDTVSWYQQALGQGPQFIFQYYEEEERQRGNFPDRFSGHQFPNYSSELNVNALLLGDSALYLCASSFWVDNTEAFFGQGTRLTVV.